This T cell receptor (beta chain) was recorded in a study of T cells in Graves' hyperthyroidism and ophthalmopathy. Comment on this clonotype: Antigen unknown. This could be a read error, since a much larger clone is one nucleotide away.

RNA transcripts yielded amplified TCR beta CDR3 regions. Using the HTBI primer set, a first-round RT-PCR was run on the TCR CDR3. TCRdb re-called the multiplex PCR reads through MiXCR, storing one row per CDR3 protein. The top ten hold roughly 3.3% of the sample, which has hundreds of thousands of distinct CDR3 sequences, 16% seen once. Germline V gene sequence: CDR1 MDHEN, CDR2 SYDVKM. This CDR3 has 16 amino acids. After removal of 5 bases from V and 1 base from J, the junction contained 9 bases not matched to a gene. PBMCs were obtained from 7.5 to 10 ml fresh peripheral blood. Study-wide results and limits: Most expanded thyroid clonotypes above 0.001 also appeared in blood. A median roughly 6.6 months before onset, the model predicted ophthalmopathy.

The sequencing input was blood. This TCR was sampled from a woman between 40 and 55 years old with Graves' ophthalmopathy. V gene TRBV28 combines with J gene TRBJ2-7; 9 bases fit TRBD2. This CDR3 is CASSTPFSGSSYEQYF. As DNA, the CDR3 is TGTGCCAGCAGTACCCCCTTTAGCGGGAGTTCCTACGAGCAGTACTTC.